This TCR beta chain stems from a study of cytomegalovirus exposure and HLA in healthy donors. Study background: There were around 100 million unique TCR beta sequences, drawn from about 179 million T cells, in an earlier analysis.

PCR was performed using 60 Vbeta and 13 Jbeta primers. TCRdb's table, derived via immunoSEQ multiplex PCR, lists solely in-frame clones and lacks some. The repertoire holds 150,000 to 200,000 clones, with about 80% as singletons. With V trimmed by 4 bases and J by 6 bases, 7 bases remained unmatched. In germline, CDR1 is SGHNT, CDR2 YYREEE (reference sequence). The CDR3 loop spans 15 amino acids. This receptor was taken from a woman in her fifties or sixties in good health and CMV-seronegative. The sample was PBMCs. The chain employs TRBV5-4 and TRBJ2-1; the match to TRBD2 covers 10 bases. In DNA form, the CDR3 reads TGTGCCAGCAGCAGAGCGGGGGGGCCATCCAATGAGCAGTTCTTC. This encodes CASSRAGGPSNEQFF.